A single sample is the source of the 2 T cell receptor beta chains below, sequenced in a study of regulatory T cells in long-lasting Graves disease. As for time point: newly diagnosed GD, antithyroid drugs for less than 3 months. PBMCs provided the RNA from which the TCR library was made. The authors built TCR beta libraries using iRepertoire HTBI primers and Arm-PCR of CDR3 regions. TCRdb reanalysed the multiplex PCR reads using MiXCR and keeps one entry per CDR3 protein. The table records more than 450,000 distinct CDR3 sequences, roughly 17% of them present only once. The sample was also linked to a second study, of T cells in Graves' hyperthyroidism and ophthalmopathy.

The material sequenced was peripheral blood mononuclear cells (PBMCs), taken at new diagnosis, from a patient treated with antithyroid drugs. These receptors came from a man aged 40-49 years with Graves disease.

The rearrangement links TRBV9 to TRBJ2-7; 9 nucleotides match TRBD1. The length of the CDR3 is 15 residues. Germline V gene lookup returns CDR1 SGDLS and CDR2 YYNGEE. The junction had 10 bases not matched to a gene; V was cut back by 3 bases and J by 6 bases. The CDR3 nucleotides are TGTGCCAGCAGCGCTTTACCGGGACAGGGTACCGAGCAGTACTTC. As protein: CASSALPGQGTEQYF. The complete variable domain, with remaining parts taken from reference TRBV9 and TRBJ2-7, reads DSGVTQTPKHLITATGQRVTLRCSPRSGDLSVYWYQQSLDQGLQFLIQYYNGEERAKGNILERFSAQQFPDLHSELNLSSLELGDSALYFCASSALPGQGTEQYFGPGTRLTVT.

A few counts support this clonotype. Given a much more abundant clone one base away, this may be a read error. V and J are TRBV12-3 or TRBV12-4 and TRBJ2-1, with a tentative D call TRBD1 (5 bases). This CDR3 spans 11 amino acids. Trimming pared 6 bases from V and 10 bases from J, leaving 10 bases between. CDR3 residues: CASRKQAEQFF. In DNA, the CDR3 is TGTGCCAGCAGAAAACAGGCCGAGCAGTTCTTC.